These 18 T cell receptor beta chains came from one sample sequenced in a study of shared clonotypes between healthy human individuals. The table came from immunoSEQ multiplex PCR; TCRdb's copy has only in-frame clones and leaves some out. Among roughly 2,000,000 clones, roughly 93% were seen once, and the ten largest hold over 1.5%. The naive CD8 subset, CD45RO-negative cells positively selected for CCR7, excluded terminally differentiated effector memory CD45RA+ cells. Sequenced: naive CD8+ T cells from PBMCs. These receptors were taken from a man younger than 35 in good health. Some clones in this sample may be carry-over from other donors' samples.

The genes are TRBV5-5 and TRBJ2-6; perhaps TRBD1 as D (5 bases). Deletions cut 0 bases from V and 0 bases from J, with 10 bases between. The CDR3 spans 17 residues. Germline V lookup: CDR1 SGHKS, CDR2 YYEKEE (reference sequence). CDR3 sequence (DNA): TGTGCCAGCAGCTTGGTTCAGGGTTACTCTGGGGCCAACGTCCTGACTTTC. Encoded protein: CASSLVQGYSGANVLTF.

This chain uses TRBV28 with TRBJ2-1; 13 nucleotides line up with TRBD2. CDR3 length: 14 residues. V lost 8 bases and J lost 9; bases outside the gene matches: 7. Per germline, CDR1 MDHEN and CDR2 SYDVKM. CDR3 sequence reads: CASSGLAGLGEQFF. CDR3 sequence (DNA): TGTGCCAGCTCGGGACTAGCGGGATTGGGTGAGCAGTTCTTC.

The chain has TRBV5-8 and TRBJ2-7; maybe TRBD1 (6 bases). CDR1 and CDR2 from the germline V gene are SGHTS and YDEGEE. The V and J ends lost 0 bases and 5 bases respectively, with 9 bases between them. The CDR3 is made up of 13 amino acids. The CDR3 nucleotides read TGTGCCAGCAGCTTGGTGACAGGCAACGAGCAGTACTTC. Translating gives CASSLVTGNEQYF.

The chain is built from TRBV27 and TRBJ2-4; the match to TRBD1 covers 7 bases. CDR1 and CDR2 (germline): MNHEY, SMNVEV (reference sequence). J was trimmed by 3 bases and V by 4 bases; bases with no gene match: 3. The CDR3 is made up of 14 amino acids. The CDR3, as DNA: TGTGCCAGCAGTTCTCAGGGGGACAAAAACATTCAGTACTTC. Its translation: CASSSQGDKNIQYF.

V is TRBV6-6 and J is TRBJ2-1; D remains unclear. Germline CDR1 reads MNHNY; CDR2 reads SVGAGI (reference sequence). Deletions cut 0 bases from V and 5 bases from J, with 14 bases between. CDR3 length: 16 residues. CDR3 loop: CASSYSRRGPDNEQFF. The CDR3 coding sequence is TGTGCCAGCAGTTACTCGAGGAGAGGTCCTGACAATGAGCAGTTCTTC.

Of note for this clone: The sample contains more than one DNA sequence encoding this CDR3. The chain recombines TRBV5-8 with TRBJ2-7; 7 bases align to TRBD1. Germline V gene data show CDR1 as SGHTS and CDR2 as YDEGEE. The V segment lost 0 bases and the J segment 3 bases; nucleotides outside the gene matches: 3. CDR3 length: 14 amino acids. CDR3 region: CASSLGQGGYEQYF. Here the CDR3 DNA reads TGTGCCAGCAGCTTGGGACAGGGTGGCTACGAGCAGTACTTC.

The CDR3 region is CASSLPTGGQRFVDTQYF. In DNA, the CDR3 is TGCGCCAGCAGCTTACCGACGGGCGGGCAGCGCTTCGTAGATACGCAGTATTTT. The chain is built from TRBV5-1 and TRBJ2-3; D perhaps matches TRBD2 (5 bases). CDR1 is SGHRS, CDR2 YFSETQ, per germline. This CDR3 contains 18 residues. Trimming shortened V by 2 bases and J by 5 bases, and 24 bases separated the two germline ends.

The V and J genes are TRBV10-3 and TRBJ2-5; D may be TRBD2 (5 bases). CDR1 and CDR2 from the germline V gene are ENHRY and SYGVKD. V was trimmed by 2 bases and J by 1 base, leaving 11 bases between them. The CDR3 has 15 residues. CDR3 nucleotides: TGTGCCATCAGTGAGGGGGAGCACAGCCAAGAGACCCAGTACTTC. It codes for CAISEGEHSQETQYF.

The chain joins TRBV27 to TRBJ2-7; 9 bases match TRBD1. This CDR3 is built from 16 residues. Unmatched junction bases numbered 8, after V lost 0 bases and J lost 5 bases. Germline V gene sequence: CDR1 MNHEY, CDR2 SMNVEV (reference sequence). Here the CDR3 reads CASSLSMGTGIHEQYF. DNA of the CDR3: TGTGCCAGCAGTTTATCGATGGGGACAGGGATCCACGAGCAGTACTTC.

V usage is TRBV4-1 and J usage is TRBJ2-7; 7 bases match TRBD2. The CDR3 covers 14 residues. V dropped 3 bases and J dropped 3; count of bases not matched to a gene: 5. Germline CDR1 and CDR2: MGHRA and YSYEKL. CDR3 DNA: TGCGCCAGCAGCCAGGGGGGGGAGAACTACGAGCAGTACTTC. It specifies CASSQGGENYEQYF.

The chain links TRBV19 to TRBJ2-5; 7 bases fit TRBD1. With 5 bases clipped from V and 5 bases from J, the junction kept 8 bases outside the gene matches. The CDR3 is made up of 14 amino acids. CDR1 LNHDA and CDR2 SQIVND come from the germline V gene (reference sequence). CDR3 amino acids: CASSEGTARETQYF. The CDR3 DNA follows: TGTGCCAGTAGTGAAGGGACAGCGCGGGAGACCCAGTACTTC.

This rearrangement joins TRBV27 to TRBJ2-3; D gene ambiguous. The CDR3 is 13 amino acids. V lost 7 bases and J lost 2, with 10 bases in between. CDR1 MNHEY and CDR2 SMNVEV come from the germline V gene (reference sequence). The CDR3 nucleotides read TGTGCCAGCACCGGGCACCTCACAGATACGCAGTATTTT. Its protein product is CASTGHLTDTQYF.

This chain joins TRBV9 and TRBJ1-2, with a weak D call TRBD1 (5 bases). The germline gives CDR1 SGDLS, CDR2 YYNGEE. The CDR3 covers 14 residues. Between the trimmed V and J ends, which lost 0 bases and 3 bases, there was a span of 9 bases. The CDR3 bases are TGTGCCAGCAGCGTAGGGAAGGGACACTATGGCTACACCTTC. This codes for CASSVGKGHYGYTF.

The gene calls are TRBV6-5 and TRBJ2-5; no definite D call. In germline, CDR1 is MNHEY, CDR2 SVGAGI. CDR3 length equals 14 residues. Trimming left V 0 bases short and J 7 bases short, with 12 bases between. The CDR3 DNA follows: TGTGCCAGCAGTTACTCAGGACCCCCCGGGACCCAGTACTTC. It codes for CASSYSGPPGTQYF.

The chain combines TRBV5-1 with TRBJ2-7, with D unresolved. This CDR3 contains 13 residues. V lost 0 bases and J 5 bases, leaving 9 bases between the germline ends. Germline-derived CDR1 and CDR2 are SGHRS and YFSETQ. CDR3 bases: TGCGCCAGCAGCTTGGTGGAAATCGACGAGCAGTACTTC. Residues: CASSLVEIDEQYF.

This clone was seen only a few times. In the same sample, other DNA sequences code for this CDR3. The rearrangement links TRBV19 to TRBJ2-7, with D unclear. Trimming pared 9 bases from V and 0 bases from J, leaving 6 bases between. Germline CDR1 reads LNHDA; CDR2 reads SQIVND (reference sequence). The CDR3 is 11 amino acids. The CDR3 coding sequence is TGTGCCAGCCGGAGCTCCTACGAGCAGTACTTC. Translating it yields CASRSSYEQYF.

This chain connects TRBV4-1 to TRBJ1-1; weak D call: TRBD1 (5 bases). V dropped 0 bases and J dropped 3 bases, with 14 bases sitting between them. The germline gives CDR1 MGHRA, CDR2 YSYEKL. This CDR3 region has 16 residues. The CDR3 loop is CASSQDWGSEDTEAFF. The CDR3 nucleotides are TGCGCCAGCAGCCAAGACTGGGGCTCAGAGGACACTGAAGCTTTCTTT.

The count of this clone is one. The chain combines TRBV7-9 with TRBJ2-5; D gene ambiguous. This CDR3 region has 16 residues. Germline values: CDR1 SEHNR, CDR2 FQNEAQ (reference sequence). Deletions cut 3 bases from V and 4 bases from J, with 18 bases between. Here the CDR3 DNA reads TGTGCCAGCAGCTTTGCGGTGTCCGAACCTCGAGAGACCCAGTACTTC. It specifies CASSFAVSEPRETQYF. The variable domain in full, with the rest retrieved from reference TRBV7-9 and TRBJ2-5, is DTGVSQNPRHKITKRGQNVTFRCDPISEHNRLYWYRQTLGQGPEFLTYFQNEAQLEKSRLLSDRFSAERPKGSFSTLEIQRTEQGDSAMYLCASSFAVSEPRETQYFGPGTRLLVL.